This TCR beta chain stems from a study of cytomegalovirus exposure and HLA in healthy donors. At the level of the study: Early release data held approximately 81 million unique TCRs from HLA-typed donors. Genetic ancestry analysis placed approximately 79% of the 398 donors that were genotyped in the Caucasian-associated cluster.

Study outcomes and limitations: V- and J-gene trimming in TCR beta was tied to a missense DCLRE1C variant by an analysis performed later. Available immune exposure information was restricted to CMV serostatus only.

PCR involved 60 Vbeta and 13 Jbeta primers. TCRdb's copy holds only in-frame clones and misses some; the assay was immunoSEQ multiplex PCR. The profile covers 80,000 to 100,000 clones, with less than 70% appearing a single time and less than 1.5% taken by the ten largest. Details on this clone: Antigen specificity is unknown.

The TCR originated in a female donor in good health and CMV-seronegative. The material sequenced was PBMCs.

CDR3 coding DNA: TGTGCCAGCAGCTTTGGAGCGGGAGCTGGCGAGCAGTACTTC. This gives the protein CASSFGAGAGEQYF. The chain carries TRBV5-4 and TRBJ2-7; 8 bases agree with TRBD2. The CDR3 spans 14 residues. V lost 2 bases to trimming and J lost 6 bases; unmatched junction nucleotides: 7. Germline V gives CDR1 SGHNT, CDR2 YYREEE (reference sequence).